These 18 T cell receptor beta chains came from one sample sequenced in a study of T cells in Graves' hyperthyroidism and ophthalmopathy (dated by TCRdb to between 2017 and 2020). The library was generated by multiplex PCR. TCRdb names Illumina HiSeq 2000 as the instrument used. TCR beta CDR3 regions were amplified from RNA transcripts. A first-round RT-PCR of the TCR CDR3 used the HTBI primer set with the Qiagen OneStep RT-PCR kit. TCRdb passed the public sequencing reads through fastp at Q25 and MiXCR, retaining productive beta sequences. Every CDR3 protein is listed once, alongside the most common genes and DNA of its rows. This sample is represented by under 400,000 distinct CDR3 sequences; around 18% of them were singletons. The ten largest clones capture around 15% of the sample. Material: blood. These receptor sequences come from a woman aged 40 to 50 with Graves' ophthalmopathy.

This clonotype appeared many times. The chain joins TRBV5-6 to TRBJ2-2, with D perhaps TRBD2 (6 bases). There are 14 residues in the CDR3. With 0 bases removed from V and 7 bases from J, the gap between germline ends came to 10 bases. Germline V gives CDR1 SGHDT, CDR2 YYEEEE. CDR3 loop: CASSLGLEYGELFF. The CDR3 DNA reads as TGTGCCAGCAGCTTGGGACTAGAGTACGGGGAGCTGTTTTTT. The full variable domain, its missing parts supplied by reference TRBV5-6 and TRBJ2-2, is DAGVTQSPTHLIKTRGQQVTLRCSPKSGHDTVSWYQQALGQGPQFIFQYYEEEERQRGNFPDRFSGHQFPNYSSELNVNALLLGDSALYLCASSLGLEYGELFFGEGSRLTVL.

This clonotype appeared many times. At one end, the junction sequence differs from germline, possibly due to a read error. The chain links TRBV6-1 to TRBJ2-5; D assignment may be TRBD1 or TRBD2 (5 bases each). The CDR3 extends over 15 amino acids. Germline V gives CDR1 MNHNS, CDR2 SASEGT. The CDR3 region is CASREGRTGGETQYF. DNA for the CDR3: TGTGCCAGCAGGGAAGGTCGAACAGGAGGAGAGACCCAGTACTTC.

This clonotype was recorded at least ten times. The V gene is TRBV25-1, the J gene TRBJ1-1, with unresolved D. V was pared by 3 bases and J by 8 bases, with 13 bases between. Germline V lookup: CDR1 MGHDK, CDR2 SYGVNS. The CDR3 runs 13 residues. The CDR3 reads CASSDWAGDEAFF. As DNA, the CDR3 is TGTGCCAGCAGTGATTGGGCAGGAGACGAAGCTTTCTTT. Combining the CDR3 with reference TRBV25-1 and TRBJ1-1 gives the whole variable domain EADIYQTPRYLVIGTGKKITLECSQTMGHDKMYWYQQDPGMELHLIHYSYGVNSTEKGDLSSESTVSRIRTEHFPLTLESARPSHTSQYLCASSDWAGDEAFFGQGTRLTVV.

The table lists this clonotype with many counts. This may arise from a read error, as a much more abundant clone is one base away. V is TRBV9 and J is TRBJ1-1; no clear D. Per germline, CDR1 SGDLS and CDR2 YYNGEE. V was clipped by 4 bases and J by 5 bases, with 18 bases between them. The CDR3 sequence is 15 residues long. CDR3: CASSPLQMPGTEAFF. CDR3 bases: TGTGCCAGCAGCCCGCTACAGATGCCGGGGACTGAAGCTTTCTTT.

This clonotype was seen many times. V usage is TRBV12-3 or TRBV12-4 and J usage is TRBJ1-5; no definite D call. This CDR3 has 14 residues. V was trimmed by 2 bases and J by 7 bases, leaving 12 bases between them. The CDR3 DNA follows: TGTGCCAGCAGTTTATGGGCGCCTGCACAGCCCCAGCATTTT. Protein product: CASSLWAPAQPQHF.

The chain couples TRBV5-1 to TRBJ1-2, with 8 bases lining up with TRBD1. The CDR3 spans 16 residues. Germline trimming cut 3 bases from V and 3 bases from J; bases unmatched to any gene: 10. CDR1 SGHRS and CDR2 YFSETQ come from the germline V gene. CDR3 loop: CASSWTGYNPYYGYTF. In DNA, the CDR3 is TGCGCCAGCAGCTGGACAGGGTACAATCCTTACTATGGCTACACCTTC.

This clonotype was counted ten times or more. The J gene is TRBJ2-5, the V gene TRBV2; unclear D gene. V lost 3 bases, J lost 0 bases, and 11 bases lay in between. This CDR3 contains 15 residues. Germline loops: CDR1 SNHLY, CDR2 FYNNEI. This chain's CDR3 is CASSEHLADQETQYF. The CDR3 DNA reads TGTGCCAGCAGTGAGCACTTGGCAGACCAAGAGACCCAGTACTTC.

This clonotype was observed at least ten times. J is TRBJ1-5 and V is TRBV27; D is perhaps TRBD1 (6 bases). V was shortened by 3 bases and J by 6 bases, with 12 bases between the two germline ends. CDR1 is MNHEY, CDR2 SMNVEV, per germline (reference sequence). This CDR3 spans 14 amino acids. This CDR3 reads CASSLSGGSQPQHF. DNA for the CDR3: TGTGCCAGCAGTTTGAGCGGGGGCAGTCAGCCCCAGCATTTT.

This clonotype was detected many times. The chain is built from TRBV6-2 or TRBV6-3 and TRBJ2-7; 7 bases are a match to TRBD2. V lost 6 bases, J lost 3 bases, and 14 bases stayed unmatched. The CDR3 has 16 residues. The V gene's germline CDR1 is MNHEY and CDR2 SVGEGT. This chain's CDR3 is CASSFDVAAGVYEQYF. DNA for the CDR3: TGTGCCAGCAGCTTTGACGTAGCCGCGGGAGTCTACGAGCAGTACTTC.

Note on this clonotype: Since a much larger clone is just one base distant, this may be a read error. The rearrangement uses TRBV6-2 or TRBV6-3 and TRBJ2-1; TRBD1 is a possible D gene (7 bases). The CDR3 is made up of 16 amino acids. Germline V gene sequence: CDR1 MNHEY, CDR2 SVGEGT. The CDR3 reads CASKTPRGASYNEQSF. Here the CDR3 DNA reads TGTGCCAGCAAGACGCCCAGGGGGGCCTCCTACAATGAGCAGTCCTTC.

Concerning this clonotype: This could be a read error, since a much larger clone is one nucleotide away. The V and J genes are TRBV4-3 and TRBJ2-7, with 7 bases lining up with TRBD1. Germline CDR1 LGHNA, CDR2 YSLEER. This CDR3 region has 16 residues. With V trimmed by 1 base and J by 0 bases, 6 bases remained unmatched. CDR3: CASSQGAGTDSYEQYF. The DNA of the CDR3 is TGCGCCAGCAGCCAAGGAGCCGGGACAGACTCCTACGAGCAGTACTTC.

The V and J genes are TRBV7-2 and TRBJ2-7; 7 bases fit TRBD1. The CDR3 length is 15 residues. CDR1 and CDR2 from the germline V gene are SGHTA and FQGNSA. Losses at the gene ends were 4 bases for V and 2 bases for J; bases not matched to a gene: 8. The CDR3 loop reads CASSWGQLPTYEQYF. CDR3 in DNA: TGTGCCAGCAGCTGGGGACAGCTCCCTACCTACGAGCAGTACTTC.

This clonotype was seen ten or more times. The CDR3 coding sequence is TGCAGTGCTACAGACGGGGGGAACACTGAAGCTTTCTTT. It specifies CSATDGGNTEAFF. The V gene is TRBV20-1, the J gene TRBJ1-1, with a possible D match to TRBD1 (5 bases). This CDR3 contains 13 residues. Trimming pared 4 bases from V and 1 base from J, leaving 10 bases between. The V gene's germline CDR1 is DFQATT and CDR2 SNEGSKA (reference sequence).

The table lists this clonotype with many counts. The chain recombines TRBV12-3 or TRBV12-4 with TRBJ2-7, with TRBD2 identical over 9 bases. The CDR3 length is 15 residues. V lost 6 bases, J lost 1 base, and 7 bases stayed unmatched. CDR3 nucleotides: TGTGCCAGCAGCCCTGAGACTAGCGGTTCCTACGAGCAGTACTTC. Its protein is CASSPETSGSYEQYF.

This clonotype was recorded at least ten times. The chain recombines TRBV20-1 with TRBJ2-5; the D gene could be TRBD1 or TRBD2 (5 bases each). CDR3 size: 14 residues. The V end was cut by 3 bases, the J end by 4 bases, with 15 bases between. The germline CDR1 and CDR2 sequences are DFQATT and SNEGSKA (reference sequence). The DNA of the CDR3 is TGCAGTGCTAGTTTGAGGGGTGTGGGAGAGACCCAGTACTTC. Protein product: CSASLRGVGETQYF.

This clonotype came up many times. The chain combines TRBV20-1 with TRBJ2-5; 7 nucleotides agree with TRBD2. The V gene's germline CDR1 is DFQATT and CDR2 SNEGSKA (reference sequence). V dropped 0 bases and J dropped 2; count of bases not matched to a gene: 3. The CDR3 loop spans 14 amino acids. In DNA form, the CDR3 reads TGCAGTGCTAGAGACGGACTAGTTCAAGAGACCCAGTACTTC. As protein: CSARDGLVQETQYF.

This clonotype was seen many times. This chain links TRBV4-2 with TRBJ2-7; no clear D gene. CDR3 length equals 14 residues. Germline values: CDR1 LGHNA, CDR2 YNFKEQ. The ends were cut back, 0 bases at V and 9 bases at J, with 15 bases in the middle. The CDR3 DNA follows: TGTGCCAGCAGCCAAGATCGGATCGGTCCAGGGCAGTACTTC. Its protein is CASSQDRIGPGQYF.

In this sample, this clonotype turned up many times. The chain couples TRBV2 to TRBJ1-5; 11 positions agree with TRBD1. Losses at the gene ends were 8 bases for V and 5 bases for J; bases not matched to a gene: 5. The germline V gene has CDR1 SNHLY and CDR2 FYNNEI. The CDR3 has 14 residues. CDR3 region: CASLGQGAHQPQHF. For the CDR3, the DNA is TGTGCCAGCCTAGGACAGGGGGCTCATCAGCCCCAGCATTTT.